This T cell receptor (beta chain) was sequenced for a study of CD8+ T cells in alopecia areata. Study summary: Treated patients were dosed with oral tofacitinib, taking 5 to 10 mg twice daily.

This sample's treatment: oral pan-JAK inhibitor, 5-10 mg twice daily. Germline CDR1 and CDR2: KGHSH and LQKENI. This CDR3 contains 15 residues. V gave up 0 bases and J gave up 2 bases; unmatched junction bases: 2. As the sequencing template, cDNA was produced by extracting RNA and reverse transcribing it. Profiling relied on immunoSEQ multiplex PCR, and the TCRdb table lists in-frame clones only, not all of them. This table holds approximately 170,000 clones, 50% to 65% found once. This clone was detected only once. This chain links TRBV18 with TRBJ2-3, with TRBD2 identical over 7 bases. The sample was CD4+ T cells sorted from blood, taken at week 24, from a patient treated with tofacitinib. This receptor was identified in a human donor with alopecia areata. The CDR3, as DNA: TGTGCCAGCTCACCACCGGGAGGGGCCACAGATACGCAGTATTTT. It is translated as CASSPPGGATDTQYF.